This T cell receptor beta chain was retrieved from a study of PD-L1 blockade in urothelial cancer. This clone appeared once. Some clones are missing from TCRdb's copy, which holds only in-frame ones; the method was immunoSEQ multiplex PCR. The repertoire includes some 40,000 clones, about 90% of them detected once, and around 7% sits in the top ten. The CDR3 totals 16 residues. The germline gives CDR1 SGHNT, CDR2 YYREEE (reference sequence). V was pared by 2 bases and J by 5 bases, with 11 bases of the junction left unmatched. Specified time point: peripheral blood 6 weeks after treatment start. The receptor was isolated from a man between 70 and 80 years old with urothelial cancer. The sample here was PBMCs, taken around atezolizumab (anti-PD-L1) treatment. V is TRBV5-4 and J is TRBJ2-3, with TRBD1 matching 7 bases. CDR3 sequence reads: CASSLPQGVAVDTQYF. The CDR3 DNA reads as TGTGCCAGCAGCTTACCCCAGGGGGTTGCGGTAGATACGCAGTATTTT.